This T cell receptor (beta chain) emerged from a study of TIL therapy for anti-PD-1-resistant metastatic lung cancer. Time point given: pre-treatment sample, taken before nivolumab and TIL therapy. The tumor samples were excised metastases, mostly pleural nodules or supraclavicular lymph nodes. Patients were adults with stage 4 NSCLC. CDR1 and CDR2 (germline): LNHNV, YYDKDF (reference sequence). Deletions cut 5 bases from V and 5 bases from J, with 15 bases between. CDR3 length: 14 residues. Sequencing used immunoSEQ v3. Profiled with immunoSEQ multiplex PCR; TCRdb holds only in-frame clones, not every one. The sample shows about 25,000 clones, roughly two thirds of them seen only once. Whole-study results and caveats: TIL cultures after expansion showed higher clonality and lower diversity than baseline tumor (median 6% vs 31%). Many TIL product clones were absent from baseline tumor, suggesting clonal contraction.

As regards this clone: Its antigen is undetermined.

The chain is built from TRBV15 and TRBJ1-1; TRBD1 might be the D (5 bases). The TCR originated in a person between 25 and 79 years old with non-small cell lung cancer. This specimen was tumor tissue, taken at baseline. CDR3: CATSPRQPGTEAFF. DNA of the CDR3: TGTGCCACCAGCCCGCGACAGCCGGGGACTGAAGCTTTCTTT.